This T cell receptor beta chain was sequenced for a study of T cell responses to AZD1222 COVID-19 vaccine. CDR1 SGHRS and CDR2 YFSETQ come from the germline V gene. V shed 2 bases and J 6 bases; nucleotides not matched to a gene: 6. The CDR3 runs to 15 residues. This clone was detected only once. The assay was immunoSEQ multiplex PCR, and TCRdb's table has in-frame clones only and misses some. The data contain about 92,000 clones, 88% of them seen just once; the ten biggest clones take up less than 3%. The V gene is TRBV5-1, the J gene TRBJ2-1, with 9 bases lining up with TRBD2. This TCR was sampled from an adult in good health. The sample consisted of peripheral blood, taken on day 0 of AZD1222 vaccination. The CDR3 spells CASSFRLAGSNEQFF. CDR3 coding DNA: TGCGCCAGCAGCTTCAGGCTAGCGGGAAGCAATGAGCAGTTCTTC.